The clone carrying this T cell receptor (beta chain) is a singleton in its sample. Its antigen is unidentified. The CDR3 sequence is 15 residues long. The germline gives CDR1 SGDLS, CDR2 YYNGEE. V lost 0 bases and J lost 2; bases outside the gene matches: 3. The data are from a study of cytomegalovirus exposure and HLA in healthy donors. As for the study in general: Early release data held 85 million to 95 million unique TCRs from HLA-typed donors. For the approximately 400 genotyped donors, roughly 81% fell within the Caucasian-associated ancestry cluster.

In the PCR, 60 Vbeta and 13 Jbeta primers were used. The method was immunoSEQ multiplex PCR; TCRdb's version includes in-frame clones alone and lacks a portion of them. The data contain tens of thousands of clones, roughly 75% of them singletons. Study-level results: Overall, around 160 TCR beta chains were annotated as cytomegalovirus-associated. TCR beta V- and J-gene trimming, according to a later analysis, was linked to a missense DCLRE1C variant.

The rearrangement joins TRBV9 to TRBJ2-3, with 7 bases identical to TRBD2. The source of this sequence is a man aged 40-50 years in good health and CMV-seronegative. Sequencing was carried out using PBMCs. CDR3 nucleotide sequence: TGTGCCAGCAGCGTAGTGGGACTACTCACAGATACGCAGTATTTT. It specifies CASSVVGLLTDTQYF. Full variable domain (outside the CDR3, taken from reference TRBV9 and TRBJ2-3): DSGVTQTPKHLITATGQRVTLRCSPRSGDLSVYWYQQSLDQGLQFLIQYYNGEERAKGNILERFSAQQFPDLHSELNLSSLELGDSALYFCASSVVGLLTDTQYFGPGTRLTVL.